This entry features one TCR beta chain sequence. Its antigen is not known. The sample is drawn from a study of T cell responses to AZD1222 COVID-19 vaccine. Whole-study results and caveats: Among the donors, most were white British and more were female, and clonal diversity was possibly underestimated.

Germline-derived CDR1 and CDR2 are SGHTA and FQGNSA. V lost 6 bases and J lost 0; bases outside the gene matches: 3. The CDR3 has 15 residues. Profiled with immunoSEQ multiplex PCR; TCRdb holds only in-frame clones, not every one. The table has 60,000 to 85,000 clones, around 84% seen once. The chain couples TRBV7-2 to TRBJ2-1; 9 bases line up with TRBD2. The material was peripheral blood, obtained on day 0 of AZD1222 vaccination. The TCR originated in an adult in good health. DNA of the CDR3: TGTGCCAGCAGGCGGGGGGGGAGCTCCTACAATGAGCAGTTCTTC. It encodes CASRRGGSSYNEQFF. The variable domain in full, completed from reference TRBV7-2 and TRBJ2-1, reads GAGVSQSPSNKVTEKGKDVELRCDPISGHTALYWYRQSLGQGLEFLIYFQGNSAPDKSGLPSDRFSAERTGGSVSTLTIQRTQQEDSAVYLCASRRGGSSYNEQFFGPGTRLTVL.